Sequencing of this TCR beta chain was carried out in a study of cytomegalovirus exposure and HLA in healthy donors. Turning to the study itself: A prior analysis found 95 million to 140 million unique TCR beta sequences from 150 million to 200 million T cells. An early data release held tens of millions of unique TCRs from HLA-typed donors.

Whole-study findings and limits: Altogether, 170 or so TCR beta chains were recorded as cytomegalovirus-associated.

Germline CDR1 SGHRS, CDR2 YFSETQ. Trimming shortened V by 4 bases and J by 8 bases, and 21 bases separated the two germline ends. There are 16 residues in the CDR3. The PCR made use of 60 Vbeta and 13 Jbeta primers. Only in-frame clones appear in the TCRdb table, and some are missing; sequencing was by immunoSEQ multiplex PCR. The table shows more than 100,000 clones, with 55% to 75% occurring only once. A note on this clone: Its cognate antigen is unknown.

The rearrangement links TRBV5-1 to TRBJ1-4; possible D gene TRBD1, 5 bases. This TCR derives from a man in his fifties or sixties in good health and CMV-seropositive. Sequencing was carried out using PBMCs. In DNA, the CDR3 is TGCGCCAGCAGCCTTAACACAGGTCGTCTTGTCGAAAAACTGTTTTTT. Its protein product is CASSLNTGRLVEKLFF.